This entry lists 10 T cell receptor beta chains sequenced from one sample in a study of blood T cells in healthy people across ages. For the second PCR, which ran for roughly 7 to 11 cycles, a sample-barcoded 5' primer and a J-beta primer mix were used. TCRdb fed the 5' RACE reads into MiXCR, producing one record per CDR3 protein. The sample lists about 780,000 distinct CDR3 sequences; approximately 24% were seen once. The data were also submitted as part of a second study, on T cells of mothers and their children.

The sample taken for sequencing was blood. The receptors originated from a boy younger than 18 in good health.

This chain connects TRBV7-2 to TRBJ2-4, with TRBD2 identical over 8 bases. With 2 bases clipped from V and 2 bases from J, the junction kept 14 bases outside the gene matches. This CDR3 has 19 amino acids. In germline, CDR1 is SGHTA, CDR2 FQGNSA. CDR3 bases: TGTGCCAGCAGCTTATACCCCTCGGCGAGCGGGGGTTCCAAAAACATTCAGTACTTC. Protein sequence: CASSLYPSASGGSKNIQYF.

In its sample, this clonotype was seen a few times. V usage is TRBV20-1 and J usage is TRBJ2-5; possibly TRBD1 or TRBD2 for D (6 bases each). The CDR3 has 13 amino acids. Trimming left V 2 bases short and J 1 base short, with 8 bases between. The germline CDR1 and CDR2 sequences are DFQATT and SNEGSKA (reference sequence). The CDR3 loop is CSARWGAQETQYF. In DNA, the CDR3 is TGCAGTGCTAGATGGGGGGCCCAAGAGACCCAGTACTTC.

This clonotype was counted between two and nine times. The chain links TRBV11-2 to TRBJ1-3; no clear D. Trimming took 5 bases from V and 4 from J, leaving 9 bases between them. The germline V gene encodes CDR1 SGHAT and CDR2 FQNNGV. This CDR3 comprises 13 residues. This chain's CDR3 is CASSLLRGNTIYF. Written as DNA, the CDR3 is TGTGCCAGCAGCCTACTAAGAGGAAACACCATATATTTT.

The genes are TRBV11-1 and TRBJ2-7; TRBD1 agrees at 8 bases. J gave up 3 bases and V 5 bases, and 9 bases lay outside the gene matches. The CDR3 has 15 amino acids. Per the germline V gene, CDR1 is SGHAT and CDR2 is FQDESV (reference sequence). The CDR3 DNA sequence: TGTGCCAGCAGCCCAAGCCGGGACAGGTTCTACGAGCAGTACTTC. Its protein product is CASSPSRDRFYEQYF.

In this sample, this clonotype turned up many times. V gene TRBV5-1 combines with J gene TRBJ2-5; D perhaps matches TRBD1 (5 bases). V shed 0 bases and J shed 5 bases, with 14 bases lying between them. Looked up from germline, CDR1 is SGHRS and CDR2 is YFSETQ. The CDR3 is 15 residues long. CDR3 sequence: CASSLAGRVGETQYF. CDR3 nucleotides: TGCGCCAGCAGCTTGGCCGGCAGGGTGGGGGAGACCCAGTACTTC.

This chain uses TRBV10-1 with TRBJ2-3; D remains ambiguous. The CDR3 extends over 13 amino acids. Deletions cut 6 bases from V and 2 bases from J, with 9 bases between. Germline CDR1 and CDR2: WNHNN and SYGVQD (reference sequence). The CDR3 nucleotides are TGCGCCAGCAGGCCAGAGGACACAGATACGCAGTATTTT. It codes for CASRPEDTDTQYF.

V usage is TRBV10-3 and J usage is TRBJ1-1; 9 nucleotides align to TRBD1. CDR1 and CDR2 from the germline V gene are ENHRY and SYGVKD. With V trimmed by 2 bases and J by 7 bases, 5 bases remained unmatched. The CDR3 contains 14 residues. The CDR3 region has the DNA TGTGCCATCAGTGAGGGACAGGGGAAAATTGAAGCTTTCTTT. Residues: CAISEGQGKIEAFF.

This clonotype was counted between two and nine times. The rearrangement uses TRBV28 and TRBJ2-5, with 7 bases aligning to TRBD2. The J call could be wrong; TRBJ2-7 is a better fit for the DNA end. Germline V lookup: CDR1 MDHEN, CDR2 SYDVKM. The CDR3 totals 14 residues. Here the CDR3 DNA reads TGTGCCAGCAGTTTCTGGGGGGGAGGCTACGAGCAGTACTTC. Translation: CASSFWGGGYEQYF.

The genes are TRBV7-9 and TRBJ1-2, with D hard to call. Germline V gives CDR1 SEHNR, CDR2 FQNEAQ (reference sequence). V dropped 4 bases and J dropped 5 bases, with 8 bases sitting between them. The CDR3 spans 12 residues. The CDR3 sequence: CASSSRVYGYTF. The CDR3 region has the DNA TGTGCCAGCAGCTCAAGGGTTTATGGCTACACCTTC.

This clonotype was seen more than once but under ten times. J is TRBJ1-1 and V is TRBV20-1, with no clear D. Germline V gene lookup returns CDR1 DFQATT and CDR2 SNEGSKA (reference sequence). The germline V and J ends were trimmed by 3 bases and 10 bases, with 15 bases remaining between them. The CDR3 spans 12 residues. CDR3 sequence: CSASSGGSRAFF. The DNA of the CDR3 is TGCAGTGCTAGTTCGGGAGGGTCTCGAGCTTTCTTT.